What follows describes a single TCR beta chain. Its target is unknown. The data were taken from a study of cytomegalovirus exposure and HLA in healthy donors. Findings of the study overall: In a later analysis, HLA-associated beta chains showed higher expansion and lower generation probabilities than comparable chains. The study designated roughly 150 TCR beta chains cytomegalovirus-associated.

The study ran its PCR with 60 Vbeta and 13 Jbeta primers. Produced via immunoSEQ multiplex PCR; TCRdb's table is partial and in-frame only. Among approximately 100,000 clones listed, about two thirds were seen once. This TCR came from a woman aged 70-85 years in good health and CMV-seropositive. Source material: PBMCs.

The CDR3 loop reads CASSYTQRANTGELFF. DNA for the CDR3: TGTGCCAGCAGTTACACCCAGCGCGCGAACACCGGGGAGCTGTTTTTT. V is TRBV6-6 and J is TRBJ2-2; D gene ambiguous. Trimming took 2 bases from V and 0 from J, leaving 10 bases between them. This CDR3 region has 16 residues. Germline CDR1 MNHNY, CDR2 SVGAGI (reference sequence).